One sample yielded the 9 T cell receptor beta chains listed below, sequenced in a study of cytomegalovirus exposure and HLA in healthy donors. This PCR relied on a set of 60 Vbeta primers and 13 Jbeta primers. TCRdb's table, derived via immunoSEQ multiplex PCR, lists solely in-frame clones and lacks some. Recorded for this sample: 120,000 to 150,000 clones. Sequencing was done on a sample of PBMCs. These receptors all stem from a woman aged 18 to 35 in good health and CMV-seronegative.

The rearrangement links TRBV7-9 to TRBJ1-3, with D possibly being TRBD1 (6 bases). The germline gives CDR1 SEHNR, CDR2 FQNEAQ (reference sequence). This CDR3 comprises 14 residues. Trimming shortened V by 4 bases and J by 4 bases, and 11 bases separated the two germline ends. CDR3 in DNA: TGTGCCAGCAGCTATACAGGGCTGGGAAACACCATATATTTT. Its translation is CASSYTGLGNTIYF.

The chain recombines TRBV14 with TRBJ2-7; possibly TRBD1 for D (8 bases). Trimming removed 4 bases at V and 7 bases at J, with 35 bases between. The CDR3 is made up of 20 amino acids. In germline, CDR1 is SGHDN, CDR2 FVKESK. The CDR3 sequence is CASSRSPTGVFRAGAKEQYF. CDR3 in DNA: TGTGCCAGCAGCCGATCCCCGACAGGGGTCTTTAGGGCGGGAGCAAAGGAGCAGTACTTC. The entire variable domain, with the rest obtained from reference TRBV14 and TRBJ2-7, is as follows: EAGVTQFPSHSVIEKGQTVTLRCDPISGHDNLYWYRRVMGKEIKFLLHFVKESKQDESGMPNNRFLAERTGGTYSTLKVQPAELEDSGVYFCASSRSPTGVFRAGAKEQYFGPGTRLTVT.

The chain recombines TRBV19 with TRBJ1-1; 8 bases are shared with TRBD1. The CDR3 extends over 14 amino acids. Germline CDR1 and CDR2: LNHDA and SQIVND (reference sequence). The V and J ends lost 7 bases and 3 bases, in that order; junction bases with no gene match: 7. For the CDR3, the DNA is TGTGCCAGTACTCAGGGGGCTCGGGACACTGAAGCTTTCTTT. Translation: CASTQGARDTEAFF.

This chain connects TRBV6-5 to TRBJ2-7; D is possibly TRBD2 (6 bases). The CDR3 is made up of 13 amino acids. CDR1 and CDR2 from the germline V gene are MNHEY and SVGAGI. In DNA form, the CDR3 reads TGTGCCAGCAGTAGCGGGCAGGCAGGCCTCAGGCACGTC. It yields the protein CASSSGQAGLRHV.

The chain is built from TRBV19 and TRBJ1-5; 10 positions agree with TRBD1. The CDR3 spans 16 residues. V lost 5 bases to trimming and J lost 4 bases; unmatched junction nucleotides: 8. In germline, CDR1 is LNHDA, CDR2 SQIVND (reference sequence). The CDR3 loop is CASSPRPDRGNQPQHF. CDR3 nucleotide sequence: TGTGCCAGTAGTCCTAGACCGGACAGGGGGAATCAGCCCCAGCATTTT.

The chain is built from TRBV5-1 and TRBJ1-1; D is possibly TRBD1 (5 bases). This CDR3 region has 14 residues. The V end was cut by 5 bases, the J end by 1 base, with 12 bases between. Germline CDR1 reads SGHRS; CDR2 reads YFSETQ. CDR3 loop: CASSFVGGNTEAFF. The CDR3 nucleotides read TGCGCCAGCAGTTTTGTCGGGGGGAACACTGAAGCTTTCTTT.

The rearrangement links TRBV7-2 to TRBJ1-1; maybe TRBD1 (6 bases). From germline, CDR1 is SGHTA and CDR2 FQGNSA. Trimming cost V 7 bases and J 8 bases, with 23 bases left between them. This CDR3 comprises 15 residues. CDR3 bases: TGTGCCAGCAAACAGGGAACAGGGAAGCGTTCCGAAGCTTTCTTT. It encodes CASKQGTGKRSEAFF.

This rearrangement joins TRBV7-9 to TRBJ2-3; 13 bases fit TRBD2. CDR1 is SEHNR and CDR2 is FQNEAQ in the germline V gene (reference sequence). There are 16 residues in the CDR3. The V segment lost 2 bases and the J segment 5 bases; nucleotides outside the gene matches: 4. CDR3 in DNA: TGTGCCAGCAGCTTAACTAGCGGGAGGGAGAAAGATACGCAGTATTTT. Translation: CASSLTSGREKDTQYF. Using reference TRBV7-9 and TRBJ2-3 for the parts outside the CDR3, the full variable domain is DTGVSQNPRHKITKRGQNVTFRCDPISEHNRLYWYRQTLGQGPEFLTYFQNEAQLEKSRLLSDRFSAERPKGSFSTLEIQRTEQGDSAMYLCASSLTSGREKDTQYFGPGTRLTVL.

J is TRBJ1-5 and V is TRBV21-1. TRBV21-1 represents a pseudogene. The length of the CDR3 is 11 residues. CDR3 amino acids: CASSKASAEHF. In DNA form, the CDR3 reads TGTGCCAGCAGCAAAGCGAGCGCGGAGCATTTT.